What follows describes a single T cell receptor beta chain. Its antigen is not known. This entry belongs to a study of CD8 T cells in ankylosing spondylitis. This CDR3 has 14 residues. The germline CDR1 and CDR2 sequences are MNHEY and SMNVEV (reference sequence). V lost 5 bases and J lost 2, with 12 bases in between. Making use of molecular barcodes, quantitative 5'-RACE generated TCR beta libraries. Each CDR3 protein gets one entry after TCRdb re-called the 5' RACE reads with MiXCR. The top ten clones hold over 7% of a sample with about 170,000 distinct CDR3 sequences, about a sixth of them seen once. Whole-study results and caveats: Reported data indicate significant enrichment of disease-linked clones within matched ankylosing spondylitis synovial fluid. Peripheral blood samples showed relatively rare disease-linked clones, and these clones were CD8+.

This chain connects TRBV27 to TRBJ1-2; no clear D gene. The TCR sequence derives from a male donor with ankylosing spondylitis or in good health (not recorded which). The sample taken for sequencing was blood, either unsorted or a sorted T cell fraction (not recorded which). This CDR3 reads CASSPLEGNYGYTF. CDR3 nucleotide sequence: TGTGCCAGCAGTCCCCTCGAAGGAAACTATGGCTACACCTTC.